This T cell receptor (beta chain) was retrieved from a study of T cell responses to AZD1222 COVID-19 vaccine. Study findings and constraints: Clonal diversity was possibly underestimated, and the donors were mostly white British, with more females. As reported, nearly half of all spike-specific TCRs target variant regions that are unmutated.

As regards this clone: No antigen is known for it.

Clones were read by immunoSEQ multiplex PCR, and TCRdb kept only the in-frame ones, dropping some. This sample has roughly 51,000 clones, with 65% to 90% found just once. The receptor was isolated from an adult who received the AZD1222 COVID-19 vaccine. Here the sequenced sample was peripheral blood, taken 28 days after the second AZD1222 dose.

For the CDR3, the DNA is TGCGCCAGCAGCAATGAAGGGGCGGGCGGCTACACCTTC. Amino acids: CASSNEGAGGYTF. This rearrangement joins TRBV5-1 to TRBJ1-2, with TRBD1 as a possible D gene (5 bases). The CDR3 spans 13 residues. Looked up from germline, CDR1 is SGHRS and CDR2 is YFSETQ. Trimming stripped 4 bases from V and 8 bases from J, with 15 bases between. The full variable domain, completed using reference TRBV5-1 and TRBJ1-2, is KAGVTQTPRYLIKTRGQQVTLSCSPISGHRSVSWYQQTPGQGLQFLFEYFSETQRNKGNFPGRFSGRQFSNSRSEMNVSTLELGDSALYLCASSNEGAGGYTFGSGTRLTVV.